The 21 T cell receptor beta chains in this list originate from one sample, sequenced in a study of T cell responses to AZD1222 COVID-19 vaccine. TCRdb's copy holds only in-frame clones and misses some; the assay was immunoSEQ multiplex PCR. In the table there are about 94,000 clones, less than 85% of which are singletons. The specimen was peripheral blood, collected 28 days after the second AZD1222 dose. The receptors shown here come from an adult who received the AZD1222 COVID-19 vaccine.

V usage is TRBV14 and J usage is TRBJ1-2; 7 bases are a match to TRBD1. CDR1 is SGHDN and CDR2 is FVKESK in the germline V gene. This CDR3 has 17 residues. V lost 1 base, J lost 5 bases, and 13 bases stayed unmatched. CDR3 amino acids: CASSQGGTVTRWYGYTF. The CDR3 coding sequence is TGTGCCAGCAGCCAAGGAGGGACAGTAACAAGGTGGTATGGCTACACCTTC.

This sequence joins TRBV11-3 and TRBJ2-1, with 7 bases identical to TRBD2. The CDR3 is 15 residues long. Germline V lookup: CDR1 SGHNT, CDR2 YENEEA. After removal of 5 bases from V and 2 bases from J, the junction contained 6 bases not matched to a gene. The CDR3 sequence is CASSPGGSPYNEQFF. CDR3 nucleotides: TGTGCCAGCAGCCCCGGGGGGTCCCCCTACAATGAGCAGTTCTTC. The complete variable domain, with remaining parts taken from reference TRBV11-3 and TRBJ2-1, reads EAGVVQSPRYKIIEKKQPVAFWCNPISGHNTLYWYLQNLGQGPELLIRYENEEAVDDSQLPKDRFSAERLKGVDSTLKIQPAELGDSAVYLCASSPGGSPYNEQFFGPGTRLTVL.

J is TRBJ2-7 and V is TRBV18; D is unresolved. Germline CDR1 is KGHSH and CDR2 is LQKENI. The CDR3 extends over 13 amino acids. V was cut by 3 bases and J by 5 bases, with 11 bases left in between. CDR3 sequence reads: CASSPYVVDEQYF. CDR3 nucleotides: TGTGCCAGCTCACCGTACGTGGTTGACGAGCAGTACTTC.

The V call is TRBV4-2, the J call TRBJ2-3; a possible D gene is TRBD1 (6 bases). CDR1 is LGHNA, CDR2 YNFKEQ, per germline. V dropped 0 bases and J dropped 3 bases, with 7 bases sitting between them. This CDR3 contains 14 residues. DNA of the CDR3: TGTGCCAGCAGCCAAGAGGGGGCGACAGATACGCAGTATTTT. As protein: CASSQEGATDTQYF.

The chain recombines TRBV11-3 with TRBJ2-1; TRBD2 matches at 10 bases. The germline gives CDR1 SGHNT, CDR2 YENEEA. The V segment lost 0 bases and the J segment 7 bases; nucleotides outside the gene matches: 6. This CDR3 is 16 amino acids long. The CDR3 nucleotides read TGTGCCAGCAGCTTAGATAGCGGGGGGATGGGGAATGAGCAGTTCTTC. Its protein is CASSLDSGGMGNEQFF.

This rearrangement joins TRBV12-3 or TRBV12-4 to TRBJ2-7; D is uncertain. CDR3 size: 13 residues. V lost 7 bases and J 3 bases, leaving 13 bases between the germline ends. CDR3 sequence: CASTVGRIYEQYF. The CDR3 nucleotides read TGTGCCAGCACCGTAGGCAGAATCTACGAGCAGTACTTC.

J is TRBJ2-1 and V is TRBV15; D not certain. Between the trimmed V and J ends, which lost 3 bases and 5 bases, there was a span of 8 bases. CDR1 LNHNV and CDR2 YYDKDF come from the germline V gene (reference sequence). The CDR3 is 13 residues long. The CDR3 is CATSRSRNNEQFF. The CDR3 coding sequence is TGTGCCACCAGCAGGTCAAGGAACAATGAGCAGTTCTTC.

The chain employs TRBV14 and TRBJ1-2; D unresolved. Germline CDR1 reads SGHDN; CDR2 reads FVKESK. This CDR3 is built from 14 residues. V lost 4 bases and J 4 bases, leaving 13 bases between the germline ends. CDR3 coding DNA: TGTGCCAGCAGCCCCACTGACGGCCCCTATGGCTACACCTTC. Amino acid sequence: CASSPTDGPYGYTF.

V gene TRBV7-9 combines with J gene TRBJ2-5, with D perhaps matching TRBD1 or TRBD2 (5 bases each). The CDR3 loop spans 15 amino acids. The V and J ends lost 3 bases and 4 bases respectively, with 15 bases between them. Per germline, CDR1 SEHNR and CDR2 FQNEAQ (reference sequence). In nucleotides, the CDR3 is TGTGCCAGCAGCTTTAGTGTCGGGGCGGGAGAGACCCAGTACTTC. Encoded protein: CASSFSVGAGETQYF.

The genes are TRBV28 and TRBJ1-4; D is possibly TRBD1 (5 bases). Germline loops: CDR1 MDHEN, CDR2 SYDVKM. The V end lost 2 bases, the J end lost 6 bases, and 13 bases lay between the germline ends. The CDR3 contains 15 residues. CDR3 loop: CASSLAQGGDEKLFF. The CDR3 coding sequence is TGTGCCAGCAGTTTAGCGCAGGGCGGGGATGAAAAACTGTTTTTT.

V and J are TRBV19 and TRBJ1-1; 9 nucleotides align to TRBD1. Germline CDR1 reads LNHDA; CDR2 reads SQIVND (reference sequence). The V gene end was trimmed by 2 bases and the J gene end by 11 bases; junction bases not matched to a gene: 15. This CDR3 has 16 residues. CDR3 nucleotides: TGTGCCAGTAGTATACTCCCGGGACAGGGCCCTGGTGCCGCTTTCTTT. This sequence encodes CASSILPGQGPGAAFF.

This chain joins TRBV7-2 and TRBJ2-1; 12 bases are shared with TRBD2. The CDR3 consists of 15 residues. The V gene end was trimmed by 5 bases and the J gene end by 6 bases; junction bases not matched to a gene: 5. The germline V gene has CDR1 SGHTA and CDR2 FQGNSA. As DNA, the CDR3 is TGTGCCAGCAGCGTAAGACTAGCGGGAGTCAATGAGCAGTTCTTC. Its protein product is CASSVRLAGVNEQFF.

The J gene is TRBJ1-4, the V gene TRBV7-3, with D possibly TRBD1 on 6 matching bases. V lost 5 bases to trimming and J lost 6 bases, with 13 bases between them. CDR3 length equals 14 residues. Germline V gene sequence: CDR1 SGHTA, CDR2 FQGTGA. CDR3 nucleotide sequence: TGTGCCAGCAGCCCGGGGGGGGCGGATGAAAAACTGTTTTTT. Amino acids: CASSPGGADEKLFF. The complete variable domain, with remaining parts taken from reference TRBV7-3 and TRBJ1-4, reads GAGVSQTPSNKVTEKGKYVELRCDPISGHTALYWYRQSLGQGPEFLIYFQGTGAADDSGLPNDRFFAVRPEGSVSTLKIQRTERGDSAVYLCASSPGGADEKLFFGSGTQLSVL.

The chain employs TRBV28 and TRBJ1-5, with TRBD1 identical over 9 bases. The germline V gene encodes CDR1 MDHEN and CDR2 SYDVKM. V lost 6 bases to trimming and J lost 9 bases; unmatched junction nucleotides: 9. CDR3 length equals 14 residues. CDR3 nucleotide sequence: TGTGCCAGCAGGACCACAGGGGGCGTCGGGCCCCAGCATTTT. It encodes CASRTTGGVGPQHF.

The chain combines TRBV21-1 with TRBJ2-7; the table's D call, TRBD2, has no DNA check behind it. TRBV21-1 is designated a pseudogene. This CDR3 has 16 amino acids. CDR3 coding DNA: TGTGCCAGCAGCAAAGAGTTGAGCGGGAGATCCTCCGAGCAGTACTTC. Its translation is CASSKELSGRSSEQYF.

This clone was observed a handful of times. The chain is built from TRBV18 and TRBJ1-2; 9 bases align to TRBD1. Trimming took 6 bases from V and 8 from J; bases not matched to a gene: 13. The CDR3 length is 15 residues. Germline CDR1 reads KGHSH; CDR2 reads LQKENI. The CDR3 DNA reads as TGTGCCAGCTCTCCCCACCCCGGGACAGGGCGAGGCTACACCTTC. This gives the protein CASSPHPGTGRGYTF.

V and J are TRBV4-1 and TRBJ2-2; D not certain. The germline V gene has CDR1 MGHRA and CDR2 YSYEKL. Deletions cut 0 bases from V and 2 bases from J, with 7 bases between. This CDR3 has 15 amino acids. This CDR3 reads CASSQDHGNTGELFF. The CDR3 coding sequence is TGCGCCAGCAGCCAAGACCACGGAAACACCGGGGAGCTGTTTTTT.

In this sample, this clone turned up a few times. The chain is built from TRBV3-1 (or the pseudogene TRBV3-2) and TRBJ2-5, with 9 bases that match TRBD2. The germline gives CDR1 LGHDT, CDR2 YNNKEL (reference sequence). J was trimmed by 2 bases and V by 2 bases; bases with no gene match: 6. The CDR3 spans 16 residues. CDR3 amino acids: CASSQFPSGVQETQYF. The DNA for the CDR3 is TGTGCCAGCAGCCAATTCCCTAGCGGGGTGCAAGAGACCCAGTACTTC.

This clone has a single count. The gene calls are TRBV6-5 and TRBJ2-7; D tentatively fits TRBD1 or TRBD2 (5 bases each). V lost 0 bases and J 0 bases, leaving 9 bases between the germline ends. CDR1 and CDR2 (germline): MNHEY, SVGAGI. This CDR3 comprises 15 residues. In nucleotides, the CDR3 is TGTGCCAGCAGTTACTCTGGGGGAGCCTCCTACGAGCAGTACTTC. It translates to CASSYSGGASYEQYF.

J is TRBJ1-2 and V is TRBV25-1; maybe TRBD1 (5 bases). Germline CDR1 is MGHDK and CDR2 is SYGVNS. The CDR3 length is 14 residues. V was pared by 1 base and J by 4 bases, with 10 bases between. As DNA, the CDR3 is TGTGCCAGCAGTGAATCAGGGAGAGGCTATGGCTACACCTTC. It encodes CASSESGRGYGYTF.

The chain links TRBV5-1 to TRBJ1-2, with D perhaps matching TRBD1 (5 bases). The CDR3 runs to 13 residues. V was trimmed by 1 base and J by 10 bases, leaving 14 bases between them. Germline V gene data show CDR1 as SGHRS and CDR2 as YFSETQ. The DNA of the CDR3 is TGCGCCAGCAGCTTGCCCGGGGACGACGTCTACACCTTC. Translating gives CASSLPGDDVYTF.